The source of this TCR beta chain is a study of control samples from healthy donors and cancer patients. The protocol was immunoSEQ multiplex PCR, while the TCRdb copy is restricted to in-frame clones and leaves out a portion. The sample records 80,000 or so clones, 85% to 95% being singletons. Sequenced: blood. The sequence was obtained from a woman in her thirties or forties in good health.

DNA for the CDR3: TGTGCCAGCAGCCGGACAGGGAACCAAGAGACCCAGTACTTC. Amino acids: CASSRTGNQETQYF. The chain is built from TRBV7-9 and TRBJ2-5; 8 bases agree with TRBD1. Unmatched junction bases numbered 2, after V lost 5 bases and J lost 0 bases. Germline CDR1 reads SEHNR; CDR2 reads FQNEAQ (reference sequence). The CDR3 contains 14 residues.